This T cell receptor (beta chain) comes out of a study of Tregs in tolerant kidney transplant recipients. Study results and limitations: Biological reproducibility was not directly addressed in this study. The most relevant donor-specific Treg TCRbeta repertoire apparently came from expansion with activated donor B cells.

This CDR3 contains 15 residues. Germline CDR1 reads LGHNA; CDR2 reads YSLEER. The V end was cut by 0 bases, the J end by 4 bases, with 12 bases between. Generated by immunoSEQ multiplex PCR, the TCRdb table keeps only in-frame clones and is missing some. The sample lists about 110,000 clones, 90% occurring once. In the case of this clone: Its specificity is unknown.

Unstimulated Tregs (CD4+CD25+CD127-) and CD4+CD25- non-Tregs were sorted from PBMCs. The origin of this receptor is a human donor who received a combined kidney and bone marrow transplant. This rearrangement joins TRBV4-3 to TRBJ1-1; TRBD1 is a possible D gene (5 bases). Specimen: CD4+ T cells from blood, collected before the transplant. This CDR3 is CASSQDRGGSTEAFF. The CDR3 DNA reads as TGCGCCAGCAGCCAAGATAGGGGCGGCTCCACTGAAGCTTTCTTT.